The T cell receptor (beta chain) under discussion was sequenced for a study of blood T cell repertoires in COVID-19. Whole-study context: COVID-19 samples from acute and convalescent phases originated in the United States, Italy and Spain. Nucleic acid was either cDNA or gDNA, and it came from T cells, B-cell-depleted T cells, or PBMCs.

Under the authors' procedure: Amplification with reference gene primers provided the estimates of nucleated cell counts. The data were produced by immunoSEQ multiplex PCR, yet TCRdb's version contains in-frame clones alone and is incomplete. That table gives V, J and clone size, and the DNA gave D and trimming. This repertoire shows about 210,000 clones, 75% to 85% found once; its top ten account for 2% to 2.5%. V was clipped by 0 bases and J by 7 bases, with 15 bases between them. CDR1 and CDR2 from the germline V gene are MNHEY and SVGAGI. The CDR3 sequence is 15 residues long. What was sequenced was peripheral blood. The J gene is TRBJ1-2, the V gene TRBV6-5; TRBD1 might be the D (5 bases). The receptor's source is a man aged 35 to 55 who had recovered from COVID-19. CDR3 protein: CASSYSSPGVAGYTF. The CDR3 bases are TGTGCCAGCAGTTACTCGAGCCCGGGGGTAGCTGGCTACACCTTC.